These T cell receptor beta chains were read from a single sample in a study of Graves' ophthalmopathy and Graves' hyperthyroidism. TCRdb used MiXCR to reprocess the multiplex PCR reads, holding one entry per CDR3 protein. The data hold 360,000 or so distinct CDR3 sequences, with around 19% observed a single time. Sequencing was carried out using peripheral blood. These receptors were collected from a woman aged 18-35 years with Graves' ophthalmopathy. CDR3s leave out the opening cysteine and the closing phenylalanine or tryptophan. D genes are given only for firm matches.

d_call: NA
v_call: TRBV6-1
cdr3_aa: ASSDGPRPFGQY

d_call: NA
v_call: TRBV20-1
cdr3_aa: SASGTGVGTQY

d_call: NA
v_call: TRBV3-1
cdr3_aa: ASSRAARGETQY

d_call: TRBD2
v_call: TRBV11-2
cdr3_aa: ASSDGGSTDTQY

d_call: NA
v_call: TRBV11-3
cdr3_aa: ASSPGYGNTGELF

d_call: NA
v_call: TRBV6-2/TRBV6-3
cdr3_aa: ASSPFQKLQETQY

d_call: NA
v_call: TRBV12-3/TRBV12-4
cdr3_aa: ASSLFGPTGELF

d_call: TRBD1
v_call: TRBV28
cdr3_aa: ASSGGVDRGRGETQY

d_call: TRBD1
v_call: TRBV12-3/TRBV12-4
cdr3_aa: ASSGQGARIYGYT

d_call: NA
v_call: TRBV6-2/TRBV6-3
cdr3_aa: ASSYRREGNQPQH

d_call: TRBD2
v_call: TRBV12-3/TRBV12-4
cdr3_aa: ASNLSGRTYEQY

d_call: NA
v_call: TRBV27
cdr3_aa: ASTPQGGLTEAF

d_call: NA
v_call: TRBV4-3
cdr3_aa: ASSLGTASRGYT

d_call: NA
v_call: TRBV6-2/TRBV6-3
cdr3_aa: ASTYSELTEAF

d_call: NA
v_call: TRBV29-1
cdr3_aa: SVEVGQGNTEAF

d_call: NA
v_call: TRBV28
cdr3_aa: ASSTPGGSSNQPQH

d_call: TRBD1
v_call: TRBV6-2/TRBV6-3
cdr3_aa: ASSYPTGGWTGELF

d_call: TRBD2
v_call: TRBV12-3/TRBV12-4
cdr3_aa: ASKGGLAETQY

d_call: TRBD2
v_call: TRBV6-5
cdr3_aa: ASSNSPAGRETQY

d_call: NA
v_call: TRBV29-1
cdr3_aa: SVRTDLNTEAF

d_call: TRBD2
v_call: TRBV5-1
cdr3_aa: ASSPGLGLYEQY

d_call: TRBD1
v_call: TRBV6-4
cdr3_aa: ASSTITPGTVNTGELF

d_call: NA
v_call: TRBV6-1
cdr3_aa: ASSRSGTTKVDKNIQY

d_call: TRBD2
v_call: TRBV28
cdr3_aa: ASSNRDYPYYEQY

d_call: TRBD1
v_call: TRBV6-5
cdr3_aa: ASSSGQGVLGNQPQH

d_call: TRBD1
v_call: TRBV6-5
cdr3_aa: ASKIGGQGAYEQY

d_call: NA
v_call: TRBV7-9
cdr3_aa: ASSPGGSGENYGYT

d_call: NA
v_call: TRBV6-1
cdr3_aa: ASRPTVTSNQPQH

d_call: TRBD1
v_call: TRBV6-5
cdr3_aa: ASRAIRQGAEQY

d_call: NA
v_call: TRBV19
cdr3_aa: ASGVRSSGNTIY

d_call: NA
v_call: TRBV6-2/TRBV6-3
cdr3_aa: ASRPLFPGRDGRSTEAF

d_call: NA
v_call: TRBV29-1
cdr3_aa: SVERLASSYEQY

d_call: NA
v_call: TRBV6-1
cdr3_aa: ASNRAAGNTGELF

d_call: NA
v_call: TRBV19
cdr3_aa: ASYAGLHPNTEAF

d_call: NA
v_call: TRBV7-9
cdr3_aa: ASSLESGPQETQY

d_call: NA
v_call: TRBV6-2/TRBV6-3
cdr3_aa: AVRGSNTGELF

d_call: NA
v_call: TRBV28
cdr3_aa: ASSTPGMATEAF

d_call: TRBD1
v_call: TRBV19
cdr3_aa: ASSIGQGLAYEQY

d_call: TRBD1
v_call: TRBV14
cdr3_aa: ASSTRDRVWHEQY

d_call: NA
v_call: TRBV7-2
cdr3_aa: ASSLARGGGTEAF

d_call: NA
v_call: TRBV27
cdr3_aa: ASSVKTAFESSPLH

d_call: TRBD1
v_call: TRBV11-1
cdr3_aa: ASSQHGTGYQDYGYT

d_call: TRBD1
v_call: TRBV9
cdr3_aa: ASSRSGQGGETQY

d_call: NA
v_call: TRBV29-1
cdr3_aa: SVGHLTYEQY

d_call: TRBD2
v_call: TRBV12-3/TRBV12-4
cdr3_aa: ASTIRTSYEQY

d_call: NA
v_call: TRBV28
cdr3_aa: ASSRTQAYGYT

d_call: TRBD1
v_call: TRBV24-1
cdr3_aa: ATSDRTGGETEAF

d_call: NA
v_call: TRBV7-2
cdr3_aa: ASSLSGPINQPQH

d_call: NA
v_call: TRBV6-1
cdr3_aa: ASSPAMMEDTEAF

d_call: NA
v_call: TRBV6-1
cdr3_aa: ASSAPAGSSYEQY

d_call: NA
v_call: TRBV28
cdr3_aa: ASSFPTDGGNIQY

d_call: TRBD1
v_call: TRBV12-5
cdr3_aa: ASGGDSYSYEQY

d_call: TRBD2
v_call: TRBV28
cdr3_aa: ASRQQISGVYEQY

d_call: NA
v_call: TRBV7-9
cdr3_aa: ATTQIGYEQY

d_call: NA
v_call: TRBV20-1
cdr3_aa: SATGVYGYT

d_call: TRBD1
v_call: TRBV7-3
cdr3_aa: ASSGRRGQGSRIGNIQY

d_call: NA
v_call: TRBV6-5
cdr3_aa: ASSYGTPGANVLT